The source of this TCR beta chain is a study of T cell changes during pregnancy in multiple sclerosis. The CDR3 extends over 13 amino acids. Germline values: CDR1 SGHAT, CDR2 FQNNGV. V trimming: 6 bases; J trimming: 4 bases; junction bases outside the gene matches: 5. TCRdb keeps only in-frame clones here, not all; method: immunoSEQ multiplex PCR. The sample gives around 36,000 clones, roughly 90% of which show up once; approximately 0.44% is in the top ten. The sequences come from CD4+ T cells from peripheral blood mononuclear cells, collected in the third trimester of pregnancy. The chain employs TRBV11-2 and TRBJ2-7; 8 positions match TRBD2. The sequence was obtained from a female donor with multiple sclerosis, enrolled in a pregnancy study. The CDR3 loop is CASRRSGSYEQYF. In DNA form, the CDR3 reads TGTGCCAGCAGACGCAGCGGGAGTTACGAGCAGTACTTC.